This T cell receptor beta chain was sequenced during a study of beta chain features in type 1 diabetes. General study findings and limits: For Type 1 diabetes patients, all four CD4+ subsets carried TCRB CDR3s that were moderately but significantly shorter.

The authors reverse transcribed all of the isolated RNA, so sequencing captured expressed TCRB transcripts. Measured with immunoSEQ multiplex PCR; TCRdb has only the in-frame clones, and not every one. This sample has more than 300,000 clones, with over 9.5% found just once. A few counts support this clone. As yet, its antigen is unknown. The sequenced sample was naive CD4+ T cells from blood. The source of this sequence is a woman younger than 35 with type 1 diabetes.

The CDR3 here is CASSLGGGETQYF. The CDR3 DNA reads as TGTGCCAGCTCGCTGGGAGGAGGTGAGACCCAGTACTTC. The chain links TRBV18 to TRBJ2-5, with D possibly TRBD2 on 6 matching bases. With 6 bases removed from V and 5 bases from J, the gap between germline ends came to 13 bases. Per germline, CDR1 KGHSH and CDR2 LQKENI. The CDR3 is 13 amino acids.